This T cell receptor (beta chain) was sequenced for a study of cytomegalovirus exposure and HLA in healthy donors. Study as a whole: There were around 100 million unique TCR beta sequences, drawn from about 180 million T cells, in an earlier analysis.

Study outcomes and limitations: A later analysis found most CMV-associated TCR beta chains apparently HLA-restricted.

Germline CDR1 and CDR2: MGHDK and SYGVNS. This CDR3 region has 12 residues. The trim removed 7 bases at V and 8 bases at J, leaving 5 bases unmatched. Concerning this clone itself: Its antigen is as yet unknown.

Primers: 60 Vbeta forward and 13 Jbeta reverse. TCRdb's table, derived via immunoSEQ multiplex PCR, lists solely in-frame clones and lacks some. The top ten hold around 3% of the sample, which has tens of thousands of clones, over 70% seen once. This receptor was taken from a man aged 50-59 years in good health and CMV-seropositive. V usage is TRBV25-1 and J usage is TRBJ1-2; TRBD1 aligns across 9 bases. Sequencing input: PBMCs. CDR3 bases: TGTGCCAGCAATCCGGGACAGGGAGGCTACACCTTC. This gives the protein CASNPGQGGYTF.